This T cell receptor beta chain was sequenced during a study of spatial heterogeneity in lung cancer (dated by TCRdb to the late 2010s). For the study in its entirety: Beta-chain transcripts were consistently detected in greater numbers than alpha-chain transcripts, which likely reflected higher beta-chain transcript abundance. TCR transcript counts in tumor regions correlated strongly with a T cell transcriptional module score from matched bulk RNA-seq. In the raw uncorrected reads, each unique combination of TCR and UMI appeared more than ten times on average. TCR alpha and beta repertoires were quantitatively compared across multiple tumor regions, matched nontumor lung and blood in non-small cell lung cancer. Nonsynonymous mutation counts, determined by whole-exome sequencing of tumor tissue, were related to TCR repertoire features. At surgery, hundreds of tumor regions, 61 to 75 matched nontumor lung samples and 45 to 60 PBMC samples were TCR-sequenced for both alpha and beta chains.

Measured from the cysteine to the phenylalanine, the CDR3 is 17 residues long. Kept here is only the CDR3 DNA, which spans 51 bases and is read in frame from base 1. V loses 0 bases at its end and J loses 3 bases; junction bases beyond the gene matches: 9. The germline V gene (reference sequence) provides CDR1 DFQATT and CDR2 SNEGSKA. What the authors observed across the whole study: The count of ubiquitous expanded TCRs correlated with the count of ubiquitous nonsynonymous mutations, and the count of regional expanded TCRs correlated with the count of regional nonsynonymous mutations. TCR-seq was estimated to cover only approximately 6.6% of tumor T cells for alpha chains and approximately 12% for beta chains. Additional single-cell paired TCR alpha and beta sequencing was considered necessary to confirm, at a functional level, the hypothesis that regional TCRs recognize regional mutations. The tumor nonsynonymous mutation count correlated with the number of expanded alpha and beta TCRs within the tumor.

The sample's time point, from its label and the paper: sample taken at primary tumor resection. Samples were obtained from approximately 72 patients with early-stage, untreated non-small cell lung cancer from the lung TRACERx cohort. Whole RNA extracted from tumor and nontumor lung tissue, or from cryopreserved PBMC samples, was used for TCR sequencing without cell sorting. Only patients for whom sufficient RNA was available from at least two tumor regions were selected for TCR sequencing. Before selection, tumor and adjacent nontumor lung specimens were reviewed by a lung pathologist. This clonotype was seen more than once but under ten times. This clone's antigen is unknown. Base-call qualities are not available, and no considerably larger clone is one nucleotide away. Libraries were made using 5' RACE. TCRdb names NextSeq 500 as the instrument used. To allow correction of PCR and sequencing errors, the TCR library protocol tagged every TCR cDNA molecule with a unique molecular identifier. On the authors' methods: TCR identification, UMI-based error correction and CDR3 extraction were performed with Decombinator tools. Expanded TCRs were defined as those above a frequency of 2 per 1,000, corresponding to the top 1% of the tumor frequency distribution. Expanded tumor TCRs statistically deemed absent (corrected P<0.05) from at least one tumor region were classed as regional, and all other expanded tumor TCRs were classed as ubiquitous. Rényi diversity was computed with the R vegan package after subsampling each repertoire 100 times to 5,000 TCRs. To build CDR3 similarity networks, amino acid triplet string-kernel similarity was used, and CDR3s were connected when their pairwise similarity was above 0.82. TCRdb reran the public reads through fastp at Q25 and MiXCR, keeping productive beta chains. For every CDR3 protein sequence, its rows merge into one entry that carries the most common genes and DNA. The V and J calls were not made by the authors but by TCRdb's processing. This sample is represented by fewer than 5,000 distinct CDR3 sequences; roughly 5.7% of them were singletons. Under 20% of the sample comes from the top ten.

The material was lung tumor tissue, obtained at surgery. This TCR came from a male donor with early-stage non-small cell lung cancer. The V and J genes are TRBV20-1 and TRBJ2-2; 8 bases in the junction line up with TRBD2. The CDR3 is CSARDPRGGRDTGELFF. The bases read TGCAGTGCTAGAGATCCCCGGGGGGGCCGAGACACCGGGGAGCTGTTTTTT.